This entry concerns a single T cell receptor (beta chain). Its antigen remains unidentified. This may be a read error, as it is one base from a much larger clone. This specimen belongs to a study of Graves' ophthalmopathy and Graves' hyperthyroidism. The length of the CDR3 is 14 residues. V lost 6 bases to trimming and J lost 3 bases; unmatched junction nucleotides: 6. Germline values: CDR1 SGHTA, CDR2 FQGNSA. The sequenced template was RNA, covering the TCR beta CDR3 region. After a first-round RT-PCR with HTBI primers, a second-round multiplex PCR was run. TCRdb analysed the multiplex PCR reads with MiXCR anew, one entry per CDR3 protein. Of roughly 610,000 distinct CDR3 sequences listed, 22% are singletons. Overall study results and limits: Ophthalmopathy progression was predicted by the model at less than 71% sensitivity and less than 75% specificity.

The TCR sequence derives from a woman under 30 with stable Graves' hyperthyroidism. Some clones in this sample may be carry-over from other donors' samples. V usage is TRBV7-2 and J usage is TRBJ2-7; 9 nucleotides line up with TRBD1. The sample comprised peripheral blood. Here the CDR3 DNA reads TGTGCCAGCAGTTGGGACAGGGCCTTCTACGAGCAGTACTTC. It specifies CASSWDRAFYEQYF.